This entry is about one T cell receptor (beta chain). The data originate from a study of blood T cell repertoires in COVID-19. Across the whole study: Material from acute and convalescent COVID-19 was sourced from the United States, Italy and Spain.

In the authors' workflow: Estimated nucleated cell counts came from reference gene primer amplification. Sequencing used immunoSEQ multiplex PCR; TCRdb keeps in-frame clones, though not all of them. Clone size and the V and J calls come from that table; the DNA yielded D and trimming. Here the sample spans 170,000 or so clones, 80% being singletons. The CDR3 runs to 13 residues. Between the trimmed V and J ends, which lost 9 bases and 2 bases, there was a span of 14 bases. The germline V gene has CDR1 MGHDK and CDR2 SYGVNS. V gene TRBV25-1 combines with J gene TRBJ2-7; D possibly corresponds to TRBD1 (6 bases). The sequenced material came from peripheral blood. The receptor's source is a man between 70 and 80 years old with active or convalescent COVID-19. The DNA of the CDR3 is TGTGCCAGTCCTAACAGGGCTGCCTACGAGCAGTACTTC. Its protein product is CASPNRAAYEQYF.